This TCR beta chain was documented in a study of cytomegalovirus exposure and HLA in healthy donors. Study summary: Of 300 to 450 genotyped donors, 81% clustered with self-reported Caucasian donors. General study points: In a later analysis, TCR beta V- and J-gene trimming showed a link to a missense DCLRE1C variant. According to an earlier analysis, most TCR beta V segments yielded productive rearrangements about 87% or about 30% of the time.

Comment on this clone: Its target is not known.

Germline CDR1 and CDR2: SGDLS and YYNGEE. J was trimmed by 3 bases and V by 4 bases; bases with no gene match: 7. The CDR3 has 14 residues. 60 Vbeta and 13 Jbeta primers were used in PCR. The data were produced by immunoSEQ multiplex PCR, yet TCRdb's version contains in-frame clones alone and is incomplete. In all, the sample yields more than 130,000 clones. This TCR was sampled from a man in his forties or fifties in good health and CMV-seronegative. V usage is TRBV9 and J usage is TRBJ2-7; 7 nucleotides line up with TRBD1. The sequenced sample was PBMCs. Written as DNA, the CDR3 is TGTGCCAGCAGCAAAGGGACAGCCCACTACGAGCAGTACTTC. This sequence encodes CASSKGTAHYEQYF.